This TCR beta chain was identified in a study of blood T cell repertoires in COVID-19. Assignment of participants to cohorts was predicated upon participant-reported clinical history. Up to 2 weeks before entering the study, exposed participants had met a COVID-19 case. Germline CDR1 is SGHNT and CDR2 is YYREEE (reference sequence). The V end was cut by 0 bases, the J end by 6 bases, with 9 bases between. This CDR3 spans 13 amino acids. Method: immunoSEQ multiplex PCR; TCRdb's copy keeps in-frame clones and lacks some. The data hold nearly 300,000 clones, with roughly 90% observed a single time. The clonotype was recovered from a woman aged 45-60 years who had been exposed to COVID-19. Sequencing was done on a sample of PBMCs or T cells enriched from blood (not recorded which). The chain uses TRBV5-4 and TRBJ1-1; D is undetermined. Here the CDR3 DNA reads TGTGCCAGCAGCTTGGCCCCGAGTTCTGAAGCTTTCTTT. Encoded protein: CASSLAPSSEAFF.